The 30 T cell receptor beta chains presented below share a single source sample, sequenced in a study of T cell changes during pregnancy in multiple sclerosis. Generated by immunoSEQ multiplex PCR, the TCRdb table keeps only in-frame clones and is missing some. The table shows roughly 40,000 clones, with around nine tenths occurring only once. The specimen was CD8+ T cells from peripheral blood mononuclear cells, collected before pregnancy. The receptors shown here come from a female donor with multiple sclerosis, enrolled in a pregnancy study.

The gene calls are TRBV7-8 and TRBJ2-4; weak D call: TRBD2 (5 bases). The CDR3 has 15 amino acids. Germline assignment: CDR1 SGHVS and CDR2 FQNEAQ. Trimming pared 5 bases from V and 5 bases from J, leaving 16 bases between. CDR3 in amino acids: CASSREWGMENIQYF. CDR3 bases: TGTGCCAGCAGCAGGGAGTGGGGTATGGAAAACATTCAGTACTTC.

The V call is TRBV5-1, the J call TRBJ2-5, with a possible D match to TRBD2 (6 bases). The assigned J gene may be wrong: the sequence end matches TRBJ2-7 better. The CDR3 is 13 amino acids. CDR1 and CDR2 from the germline V gene are SGHRS and YFSETQ. CDR3 DNA sequence: TGCGCCAGCAGCTTTGGCGGGATCTACGAGCAGTACTTC. As protein: CASSFGGIYEQYF.

The DNA of the CDR3 is TGTGCCAGCGATGAGGAGACAGATACGCAGTATTTT. This gives the protein CASDEETDTQYF. The chain joins TRBV6-1 to TRBJ2-3; no firm D call. CDR1 is MNHNS, CDR2 SASEGT, per germline. The V end was cut by 8 bases, the J end by 3 bases, with 9 bases between. The CDR3 covers 12 residues.

The genes are TRBV27 and TRBJ2-3, with 7 bases fitting TRBD2. The V gene end was trimmed by 0 bases and the J gene end by 2 bases; junction bases not matched to a gene: 5. The CDR3 spans 16 residues. Germline CDR1 and CDR2: MNHEY and SMNVEV (reference sequence). The DNA of the CDR3 is TGTGCCAGCAGTTTATCTGCGGGGGTCCTCACAGATACGCAGTATTTT. Amino acid sequence: CASSLSAGVLTDTQYF.

This chain connects TRBV27 to TRBJ1-5; no reliable D call. The CDR3 has 14 residues. CDR1 and CDR2 from the germline V gene are MNHEY and SMNVEV (reference sequence). Trimming cost V 1 base and J 7 bases, with 11 bases left between them. The DNA of the CDR3 is TGTGCCAGCAGTTTATACGGGGTGGGACAGCCCCAGCATTTT. Amino acid sequence: CASSLYGVGQPQHF.

This clone appeared once. The rearrangement uses TRBV25-1 and TRBJ1-5; 7 nucleotides agree with TRBD1. CDR1 is MGHDK and CDR2 is SYGVNS in the germline V gene. The CDR3 contains 14 residues. The V and J ends lost 5 bases and 7 bases, in that order; junction bases with no gene match: 8. The CDR3 reads CASSPTGAGQPQHF. The CDR3 DNA is TGTGCCAGCAGTCCCACAGGGGCAGGGCAGCCCCAGCATTTT.

V usage is TRBV28 and J usage is TRBJ1-1; 10 bases line up with TRBD1. J was trimmed by 0 bases and V by 5 bases; bases with no gene match: 12. Germline V CDR1 and CDR2: MDHEN, SYDVKM. The CDR3 spans 18 residues. DNA for the CDR3: TGTGCCAGCAGTCCCGGGGACAGGGGTCCTTTCATGAACACTGAAGCTTTCTTT. Translated: CASSPGDRGPFMNTEAFF.

The chain recombines TRBV9 with TRBJ2-1, with a possible D match to TRBD2 (5 bases). The germline V gene has CDR1 SGDLS and CDR2 YYNGEE. V was pared by 0 bases and J by 0 bases, with 13 bases between. This CDR3 has 17 residues. The CDR3 DNA reads TGTGCCAGCAGCGTAGGGCGGGCCTCGAGCTCCTACAATGAGCAGTTCTTC. It yields the protein CASSVGRASSSYNEQFF.

The chain recombines TRBV7-9 with TRBJ2-2; 12 bases map to TRBD1. V shed 5 bases, J shed 6 bases, and the junction held 10 bases outside the gene matches. Germline values: CDR1 SEHNR, CDR2 FQNEAQ (reference sequence). The CDR3 totals 17 residues. The CDR3 loop is CASSPGTGGAQAGELFF. CDR3 DNA: TGTGCCAGCAGCCCGGGGACAGGGGGCGCCCAGGCCGGGGAGCTGTTTTTT.

The V and J genes are TRBV27 and TRBJ2-7; maybe TRBD1 (7 bases). The length of the CDR3 is 15 residues. The V gene lost 7 bases and the J gene lost 6 bases, with 22 bases spanning the gap. Germline values: CDR1 MNHEY, CDR2 SMNVEV (reference sequence). The CDR3 spells CASKPGGGARIEQYF. As DNA, the CDR3 is TGTGCCAGCAAACCCGGAGGGGGCGCCAGGATCGAGCAGTACTTC.

In its sample, this clone was seen a few times. V is TRBV2 and J is TRBJ1-1; a possible D gene is TRBD1 (5 bases). This CDR3 comprises 13 residues. Trimming took off 11 bases at V and 4 bases at J, with 17 bases between the two ends. The germline CDR1 and CDR2 sequences are SNHLY and FYNNEI. For the CDR3, the DNA is TGTGCCTGGGAGAGGAGCGGGGGCACTGAAGCTTTCTTT. Translation gives CAWERSGGTEAFF.

This sequence joins TRBV18 and TRBJ1-1; 7 bases match TRBD1. The V gene end was trimmed by 0 bases and the J gene end by 1 base; junction bases not matched to a gene: 2. The germline V gene has CDR1 KGHSH and CDR2 LQKENI. The CDR3 extends over 15 amino acids. The CDR3: CASSPPNRGNTEAFF. CDR3 nucleotide sequence: TGTGCCAGCTCACCACCAAACAGGGGGAACACTGAAGCTTTCTTT. The variable domain in full, completed from reference TRBV18 and TRBJ1-1, reads NAGVMQNPRHLVRRRGQEARLRCSPMKGHSHVYWYRQLPEEGLKFMVYLQKENIIDESGMPKERFSAEFPKEGPSILRIQQVVRGDSAAYFCASSPPNRGNTEAFFGQGTRLTVV.

J is TRBJ1-1 and V is TRBV20-1; tentatively, D is TRBD1 (5 bases). The CDR3 consists of 11 residues. The germline V gene encodes CDR1 DFQATT and CDR2 SNEGSKA (reference sequence). As DNA, the CDR3 is TGCTCCACGGGGGGGAGCACTGAAGCTTTCTTT. Residues: CSTGGSTEAFF.

V gene TRBV9 combines with J gene TRBJ2-3; perhaps TRBD1 as D (6 bases). The V gene lost 5 bases and the J gene lost 2 bases, with 15 bases spanning the gap. CDR1 is SGDLS and CDR2 is YYNGEE in the germline V gene. CDR3 length: 15 residues. In DNA form, the CDR3 reads TGTGCCAGCAGGGACTCAGGGGCCCACACAGATACGCAGTATTTT. This gives the protein CASRDSGAHTDTQYF.

The chain employs TRBV6-1 and TRBJ2-3, with 7 bases lining up with TRBD2. Germline assignment: CDR1 MNHNS and CDR2 SASEGT. This CDR3 comprises 16 residues. Unmatched junction bases numbered 5, after V lost 1 base and J lost 1 base. This chain's CDR3 is CASSEDLLAGTDTQYF. DNA of the CDR3: TGTGCCAGCAGTGAAGATTTGCTAGCGGGCACAGATACGCAGTATTTT.

This clone has more than one count but fewer than ten. V and J are TRBV7-8 and TRBJ2-7; tentative D call: TRBD2 (6 bases). The CDR3 contains 13 residues. V dropped 3 bases and J dropped 3 bases, with 9 bases sitting between them. Germline CDR1 and CDR2: SGHVS and FQNEAQ. The CDR3 nucleotides are TGTGCCAGCAGCTTCCGGGGGATCTACGAGCAGTACTTC. Its translation: CASSFRGIYEQYF. The full variable domain, completed using reference TRBV7-8 and TRBJ2-7, is GAGVSQSPRYKVAKRGQDVALRCDPISGHVSLFWYQQALGQGPEFLTYFQNEAQLDKSGLPSDRFFAERPEGSVSTLKIQRTQQEDSAVYLCASSFRGIYEQYFGPGTRLTVT.

The chain joins TRBV7-9 to TRBJ2-3; D uncertain. Germline-derived CDR1 and CDR2 are SEHNR and FQNEAQ (reference sequence). The length of the CDR3 is 14 residues. Deletions cut 5 bases from V and 7 bases from J, with 16 bases between. In DNA form, the CDR3 reads TGTGCCAGCAGCCCGACTCACGCCCGCAATACGCAGTATTTT. It encodes CASSPTHARNTQYF.

In this sample, this clone turned up once. The V and J genes are TRBV19 and TRBJ1-5, with D tentatively TRBD1 (6 bases). Trimming took 5 bases from V and 7 from J, leaving 15 bases between them. The CDR3 contains 14 residues. CDR1 LNHDA and CDR2 SQIVND come from the germline V gene (reference sequence). CDR3 sequence (DNA): TGTGCCAGTAGTCTCACAGGGTCTAAACAGCCCCAGCATTTT. This sequence encodes CASSLTGSKQPQHF.

V usage is TRBV27 and J usage is TRBJ2-7; D gene uncertain. Trimming cost V 6 bases and J 0 bases, with 12 bases left between them. CDR3 length: 14 amino acids. Germline-derived CDR1 and CDR2 are MNHEY and SMNVEV (reference sequence). The CDR3 bases are TGTGCCAGCAGAAACCTAACGAGCTCCTACGAGCAGTACTTC. Encoded protein: CASRNLTSSYEQYF.

The chain employs TRBV7-8 and TRBJ2-1, with TRBD2 matching over 8 bases. The CDR3 is made up of 15 amino acids. V shed 2 bases and J 8 bases; nucleotides not matched to a gene: 8. Germline CDR1 and CDR2: SGHVS and FQNEAQ. The CDR3 spells CASSLLGTSRDEQFF. In DNA form, the CDR3 reads TGTGCCAGCAGCTTATTAGGGACTAGTCGCGATGAGCAGTTCTTC. The full variable domain, rest sourced from reference TRBV7-8 and TRBJ2-1, is GAGVSQSPRYKVAKRGQDVALRCDPISGHVSLFWYQQALGQGPEFLTYFQNEAQLDKSGLPSDRFFAERPEGSVSTLKIQRTQQEDSAVYLCASSLLGTSRDEQFFGPGTRLTVL.

V is TRBV11-2 and J is TRBJ2-3; 7 positions agree with TRBD1. The CDR3 is 15 amino acids. Germline CDR1 SGHAT, CDR2 FQNNGV. Unmatched junction bases numbered 11, after V lost 5 bases and J lost 6 bases. As DNA, the CDR3 is TGTGCCAGCAGCCCCTTAGGGGGCGAAGGTGATACGCAGTATTTT. Amino acid sequence: CASSPLGGEGDTQYF. Drawing the rest from reference TRBV11-2 and TRBJ2-3, the complete variable domain is EAGVAQSPRYKIIEKRQSVAFWCNPISGHATLYWYQQILGQGPKLLIQFQNNGVVDDSQLPKDRFSAERLKGVDSTLKIQPAKLEDSAVYLCASSPLGGEGDTQYFGPGTRLTVL.

CDR3 in amino acids: CASSQAQGRAVEQYF. The CDR3 coding sequence is TGCGCCAGCAGCCAAGCCCAGGGGAGGGCGGTCGAGCAGTACTTC. The chain recombines TRBV4-3 with TRBJ2-7; TRBD2 is a possible D gene (7 bases). CDR3 length equals 15 residues. The germline V gene has CDR1 LGHNA and CDR2 YSLEER. V lost 1 base to trimming and J lost 6 bases, with 16 bases between them.

This clone appeared a single time. V is TRBV9 and J is TRBJ2-2; 8 bases fit TRBD1. From germline, CDR1 is SGDLS and CDR2 YYNGEE. V lost 0 bases to trimming and J lost 2 bases; unmatched junction nucleotides: 9. The CDR3 sequence is 18 residues long. As DNA, the CDR3 is TGTGCCAGCAGCGTAGATGAGACAGGGGCCGAAAACACCGGGGAGCTGTTTTTT. Protein: CASSVDETGAENTGELFF.

This rearrangement joins TRBV27 to TRBJ2-1, with TRBD2 matching 11 bases. The V gene's germline CDR1 is MNHEY and CDR2 SMNVEV (reference sequence). Unmatched junction bases numbered 15, after V lost 4 bases and J lost 7 bases. The CDR3 loop spans 18 amino acids. The CDR3 DNA reads TGTGCCAGCAGTTGGAACTCCGGGACTAGCGGTCTCATGAATGAGCAGTTCTTC. As protein: CASSWNSGTSGLMNEQFF.

The V gene is TRBV5-4, the J gene TRBJ2-3, with 9 positions matching TRBD1. The V and J ends lost 4 bases and 3 bases, in that order; junction bases with no gene match: 9. From germline, CDR1 is SGHNT and CDR2 YYREEE (reference sequence). The CDR3 consists of 16 residues. The CDR3 spells CASSARDREGTDTQYF. The CDR3 DNA follows: TGTGCCAGCAGCGCCCGGGACAGGGAAGGGACAGATACGCAGTATTTT.

This chain links TRBV5-1 with TRBJ2-6; 9 bases line up with TRBD1. J gave up 0 bases and V 3 bases, and 19 bases lay outside the gene matches. The CDR3 is 22 residues long. CDR1 SGHRS and CDR2 YFSETQ come from the germline V gene. The CDR3 DNA is TGCGCCAGCAGCTCACCCAGGCTACCCGGGACAGGGACATTCTCTGGGGCCAACGTCCTGACTTTC. It yields the protein CASSSPRLPGTGTFSGANVLTF.

The chain is built from TRBV28 and TRBJ2-5; 7 positions match TRBD1. The junction had 5 bases not matched to a gene; V was cut back by 6 bases and J by 4 bases. Germline CDR1 and CDR2: MDHEN and SYDVKM. The CDR3 is 13 amino acids. CDR3 residues: CASSHDRAETQYF. The CDR3 DNA reads as TGTGCCAGCAGCCACGACAGGGCAGAGACCCAGTACTTC. Full variable domain (remainder filled in from reference TRBV28 and TRBJ2-5): DVKVTQSSRYLVKRTGEKVFLECVQDMDHENMFWYRQDPGLGLRLIYFSYDVKMKEKGDIPEGYSVSREKKERFSLILESASTNQTSMYLCASSHDRAETQYFGPGTRLLVL.

The V gene is TRBV4-2, the J gene TRBJ2-7; D uncertain. V was clipped by 1 base and J by 4 bases, with 11 bases between them. The CDR3 consists of 14 residues. The germline V gene has CDR1 LGHNA and CDR2 YNFKEQ. CDR3 in amino acids: CASSQARSTYEQYF. The CDR3 bases are TGTGCCAGCAGCCAAGCAAGGAGTACGTACGAGCAGTACTTC.

The chain combines TRBV7-6 with TRBJ1-3; D may be TRBD1 (5 bases). Trimming pared 2 bases from V and 3 bases from J, leaving 11 bases between. CDR3 length: 15 residues. Germline-derived CDR1 and CDR2 are SGHVS and FNYEAQ. CDR3 in DNA: TGTGCCAGCAGCTTATCCCCGGGGGATGGAAACACCATATATTTT. Amino acids: CASSLSPGDGNTIYF.

This clone has a single count. The J gene is TRBJ1-4, the V gene TRBV2; 8 nucleotides match TRBD1. The CDR3 contains 15 residues. Germline V gene data show CDR1 as SNHLY and CDR2 as FYNNEI. V trimming: 3 bases; J trimming: 6 bases; junction bases outside the gene matches: 6. The chain's CDR3 is CASSDPETGDEKLFF. In nucleotides, the CDR3 is TGTGCCAGCAGTGATCCCGAGACAGGGGATGAAAAACTGTTTTTT.